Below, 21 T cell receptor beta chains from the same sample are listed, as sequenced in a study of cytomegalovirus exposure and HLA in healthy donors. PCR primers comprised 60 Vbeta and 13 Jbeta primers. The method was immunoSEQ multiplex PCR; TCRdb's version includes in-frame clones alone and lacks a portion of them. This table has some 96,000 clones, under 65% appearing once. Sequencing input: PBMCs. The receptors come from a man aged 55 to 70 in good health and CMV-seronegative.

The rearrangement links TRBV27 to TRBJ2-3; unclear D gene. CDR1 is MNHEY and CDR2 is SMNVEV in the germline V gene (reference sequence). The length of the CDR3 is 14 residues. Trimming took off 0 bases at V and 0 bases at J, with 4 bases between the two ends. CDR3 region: CASSLSSSTDTQYF. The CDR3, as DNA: TGTGCCAGCAGTTTATCCTCTAGCACAGATACGCAGTATTTT.

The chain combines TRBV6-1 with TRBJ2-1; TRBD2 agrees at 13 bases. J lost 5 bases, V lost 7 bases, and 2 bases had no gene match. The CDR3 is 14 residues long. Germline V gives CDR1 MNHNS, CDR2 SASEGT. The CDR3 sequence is CASIGLAGDNEQFF. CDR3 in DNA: TGTGCCAGCATAGGACTAGCGGGAGACAATGAGCAGTTCTTC.

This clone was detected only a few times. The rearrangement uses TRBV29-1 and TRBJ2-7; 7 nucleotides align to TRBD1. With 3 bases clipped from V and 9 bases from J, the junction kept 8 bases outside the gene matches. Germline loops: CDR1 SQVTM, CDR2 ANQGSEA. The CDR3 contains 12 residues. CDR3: CSVEDRSVGQYF. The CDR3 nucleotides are TGCAGCGTTGAGGACAGGTCGGTCGGGCAGTACTTC.

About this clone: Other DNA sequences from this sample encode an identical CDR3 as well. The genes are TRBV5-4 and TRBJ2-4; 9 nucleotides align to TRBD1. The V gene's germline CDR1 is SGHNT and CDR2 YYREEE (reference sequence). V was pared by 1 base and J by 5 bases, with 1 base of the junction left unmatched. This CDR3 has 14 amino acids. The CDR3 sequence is CASSLTGGENIQYF. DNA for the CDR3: TGTGCCAGCAGCTTGACAGGGGGCGAAAACATTCAGTACTTC.

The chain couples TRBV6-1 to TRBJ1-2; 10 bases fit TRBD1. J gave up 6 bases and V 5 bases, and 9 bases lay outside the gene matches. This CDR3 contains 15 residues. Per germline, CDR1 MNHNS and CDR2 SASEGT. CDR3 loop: CASSKYGQGGDGYTF. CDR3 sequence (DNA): TGTGCCAGCAGTAAATATGGACAGGGGGGCGATGGCTACACCTTC.

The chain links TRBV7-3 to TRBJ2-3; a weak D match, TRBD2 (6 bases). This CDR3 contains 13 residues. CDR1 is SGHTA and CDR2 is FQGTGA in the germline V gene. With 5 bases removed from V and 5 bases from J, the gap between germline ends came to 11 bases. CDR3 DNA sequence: TGTGCCAGCAGCGAACCCGGGGGAGATACGCAGTATTTT. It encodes CASSEPGGDTQYF.

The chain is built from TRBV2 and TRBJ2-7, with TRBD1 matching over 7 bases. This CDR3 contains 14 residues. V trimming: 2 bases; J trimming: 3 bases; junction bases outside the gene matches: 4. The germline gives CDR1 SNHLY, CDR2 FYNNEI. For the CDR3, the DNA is TGTGCCAGCAGTGAAACAGGGGTAAGCTACGAGCAGTACTTC. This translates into CASSETGVSYEQYF.

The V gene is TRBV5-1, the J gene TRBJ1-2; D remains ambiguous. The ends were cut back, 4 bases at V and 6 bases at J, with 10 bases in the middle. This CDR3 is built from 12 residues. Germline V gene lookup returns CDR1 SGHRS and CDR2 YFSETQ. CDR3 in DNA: TGCGCCAGCAGCAGGACCGGGGATGGCTACACCTTC. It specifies CASSRTGDGYTF.

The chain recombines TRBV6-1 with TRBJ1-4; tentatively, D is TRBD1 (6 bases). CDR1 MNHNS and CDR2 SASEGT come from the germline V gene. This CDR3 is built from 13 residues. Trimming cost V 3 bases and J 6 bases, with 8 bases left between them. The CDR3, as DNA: TGTGCCAGCAGTGAGAACAGGGATGAAAAACTGTTTTTT. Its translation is CASSENRDEKLFF.

The CDR3 sequence is CASSSAETYEQYF. The CDR3 coding sequence is TGTGCCAGCAGCTCCGCCGAGACCTACGAGCAGTACTTC. V gene TRBV11-3 combines with J gene TRBJ2-7; the D is unclear. CDR3 length: 13 residues. CDR1 and CDR2 from the germline V gene are SGHNT and YENEEA. The V gene lost 4 bases and the J gene lost 2 bases, with 9 bases spanning the gap.

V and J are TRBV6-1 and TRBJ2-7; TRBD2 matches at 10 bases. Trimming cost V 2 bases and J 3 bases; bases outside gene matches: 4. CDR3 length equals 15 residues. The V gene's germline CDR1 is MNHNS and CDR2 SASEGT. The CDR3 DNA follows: TGTGCCAGCAGTGAAAATCTAGCGGGAGTCTACGAGCAGTACTTC. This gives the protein CASSENLAGVYEQYF.

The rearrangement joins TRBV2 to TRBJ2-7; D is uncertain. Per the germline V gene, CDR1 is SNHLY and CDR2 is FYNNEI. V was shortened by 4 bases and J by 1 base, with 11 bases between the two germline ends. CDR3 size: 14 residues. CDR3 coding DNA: TGTGCCAGCAGTGGGTCCCAAACTTCCTACGAGCAGTACTTC. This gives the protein CASSGSQTSYEQYF. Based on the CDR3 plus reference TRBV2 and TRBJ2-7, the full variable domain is EPEVTQTPSHQVTQMGQEVILRCVPISNHLYFYWYRQILGQKVEFLVSFYNNEISEKSEIFDDQFSVERPDGSNFTLKIRSTKLEDSAMYFCASSGSQTSYEQYFGPGTRLTVT.

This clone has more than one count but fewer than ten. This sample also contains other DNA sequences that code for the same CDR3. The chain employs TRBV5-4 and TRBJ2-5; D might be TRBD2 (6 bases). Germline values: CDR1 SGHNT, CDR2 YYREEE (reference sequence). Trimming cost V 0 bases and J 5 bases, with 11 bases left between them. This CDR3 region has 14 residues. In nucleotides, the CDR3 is TGTGCCAGCAGCTTGGCCGGGAGCGGGGAGACCCAGTACTTC. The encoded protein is CASSLAGSGETQYF.

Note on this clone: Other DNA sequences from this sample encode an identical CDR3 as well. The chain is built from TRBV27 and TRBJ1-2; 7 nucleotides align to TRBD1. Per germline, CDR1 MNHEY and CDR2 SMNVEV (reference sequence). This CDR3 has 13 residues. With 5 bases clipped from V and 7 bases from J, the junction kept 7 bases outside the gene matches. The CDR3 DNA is TGTGCCAGCAGTAGGGGGCAGGGTGGTGGCTACACCTTC. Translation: CASSRGQGGGYTF.

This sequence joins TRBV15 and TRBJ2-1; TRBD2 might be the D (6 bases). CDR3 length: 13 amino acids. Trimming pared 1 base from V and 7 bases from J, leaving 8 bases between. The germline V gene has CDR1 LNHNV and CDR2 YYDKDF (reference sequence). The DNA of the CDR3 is TGTGCCACCAGCAGAGGAGGAGGGAATGAGCAGTTCTTC. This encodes CATSRGGGNEQFF.

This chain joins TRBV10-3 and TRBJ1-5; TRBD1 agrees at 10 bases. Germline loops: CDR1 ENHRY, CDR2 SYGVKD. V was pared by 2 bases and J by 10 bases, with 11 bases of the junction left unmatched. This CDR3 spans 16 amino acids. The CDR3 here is CAISEQPGQGSGPQHF. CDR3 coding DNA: TGTGCCATCAGTGAGCAACCGGGACAGGGGTCTGGACCCCAGCATTTT.

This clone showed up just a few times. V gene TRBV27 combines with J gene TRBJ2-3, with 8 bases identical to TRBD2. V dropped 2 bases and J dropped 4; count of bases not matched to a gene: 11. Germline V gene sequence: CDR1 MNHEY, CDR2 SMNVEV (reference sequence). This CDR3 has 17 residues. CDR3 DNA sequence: TGTGCCAGCAGTTTAATGTCGGGAGGGGCCGGCGCAGATACGCAGTATTTT. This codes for CASSLMSGGAGADTQYF.

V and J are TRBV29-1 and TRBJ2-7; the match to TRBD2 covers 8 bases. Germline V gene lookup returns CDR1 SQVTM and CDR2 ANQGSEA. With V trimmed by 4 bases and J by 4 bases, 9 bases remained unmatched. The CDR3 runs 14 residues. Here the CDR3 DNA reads TGCAGCGTTGGCTTGTTTAGCGGGGTTTACGAGCAGTACTTC. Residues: CSVGLFSGVYEQYF.

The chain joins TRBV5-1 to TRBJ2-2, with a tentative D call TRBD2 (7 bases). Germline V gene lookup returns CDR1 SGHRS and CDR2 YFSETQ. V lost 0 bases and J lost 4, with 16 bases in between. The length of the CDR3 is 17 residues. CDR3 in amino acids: CASSLVLAGASTGELFF. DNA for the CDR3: TGCGCCAGCAGCTTGGTGTTGGCGGGGGCTTCCACCGGGGAGCTGTTTTTT.

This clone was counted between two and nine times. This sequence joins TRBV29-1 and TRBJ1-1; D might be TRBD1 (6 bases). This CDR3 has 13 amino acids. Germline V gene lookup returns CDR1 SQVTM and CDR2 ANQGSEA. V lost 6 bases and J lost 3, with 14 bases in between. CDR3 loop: CSVGRGDYTEAFF. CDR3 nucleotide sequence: TGCAGCGTAGGCAGGGGAGATTACACTGAAGCTTTCTTT.

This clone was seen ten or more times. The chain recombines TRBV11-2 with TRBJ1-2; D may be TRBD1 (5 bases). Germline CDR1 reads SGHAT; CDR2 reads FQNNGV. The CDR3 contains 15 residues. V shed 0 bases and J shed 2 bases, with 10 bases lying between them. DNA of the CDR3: TGTGCCAGCAGCTTAGATCTAAGGGGAAACTATGGCTACACCTTC. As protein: CASSLDLRGNYGYTF.